The 24 T cell receptor beta chains below were found in one sample sequenced in a study of T cells in Graves' hyperthyroidism and ophthalmopathy. Regions amplified from RNA transcripts were the TCR beta CDR3 regions. Carried out on the TCR CDR3, a first-round RT-PCR used the HTBI primer set. MiXCR, run by TCRdb on the multiplex PCR reads, gives a single entry per CDR3 protein. The sample yields hundreds of thousands of distinct CDR3 sequences, roughly 37% seen once. Material for sequencing was blood. These receptors all come from a man between 18 and 29 years old with Graves' hyperthyroidism.

This chain uses TRBV6-9 with TRBJ2-7; D not resolved. The ends were cut back, 4 bases at V and 3 bases at J, with 13 bases in the middle. This CDR3 has 14 amino acids. Germline V gene sequence: CDR1 MNHGY, CDR2 SVAAGI. The CDR3 DNA sequence: TGTGCCAGCAGTTTTTTAGCTCATCTCTACGAGCAGTACTTC. Protein product: CASSFLAHLYEQYF.

The V gene is TRBV2, the J gene TRBJ1-3, with 7 bases lining up with TRBD1. CDR1 and CDR2 (germline): SNHLY, FYNNEI. The ends lost 10 bases at V and 2 bases at J; junction bases unmatched: 5. The CDR3 has 13 residues. CDR3 in amino acids: CANRQGTGNTIYF. CDR3 coding DNA: TGTGCCAACCGACAGGGCACTGGAAACACCATATATTTT. Based on the CDR3 plus reference TRBV2 and TRBJ1-3, the full variable domain is EPEVTQTPSHQVTQMGQEVILRCVPISNHLYFYWYRQILGQKVEFLVSFYNNEISEKSEIFDDQFSVERPDGSNFTLKIRSTKLEDSAMYFCANRQGTGNTIYFGEGSWLTVV.

This clonotype was counted a single time. Possible read error: a much larger clone is one base away. The V call is TRBV12-3 or TRBV12-4, the J call TRBJ2-7; D call uncertain. The CDR3 is 12 residues long. Trimming cost V 6 bases and J 6 bases, with 12 bases left between them. CDR3 sequence (DNA): TGTGCCAGCAGCCGGCCAGGATGCGAGCAGTACTTC. Protein: CASSRPGCEQYF.

This chain joins TRBV6-2 or TRBV6-3 and TRBJ1-6, with D tentatively TRBD1 (5 bases). The germline V and J ends were trimmed by 6 bases and 5 bases, with 11 bases remaining between them. Germline CDR1 MNHEY, CDR2 SVGEGT. The CDR3 is made up of 14 amino acids. This CDR3 reads CASSSTVNNSPLHF. CDR3 DNA sequence: TGTGCCAGCAGCTCGACAGTCAATAATTCACCCCTCCACTTT.

The chain has TRBV6-1 and TRBJ2-7; D is possibly TRBD1 (6 bases). Germline assignment: CDR1 MNHNS and CDR2 SASEGT. The CDR3 spans 13 residues. Trimming cost V 3 bases and J 4 bases, with 10 bases left between them. The CDR3 nucleotides are TGTGCCAGCAGTGAGGTACAGGGTTACGAGCAGTACTTC. It yields the protein CASSEVQGYEQYF.

The V and J genes are TRBV10-3 and TRBJ2-7; possibly TRBD1 or TRBD2 for D (5 bases each). The CDR3 is 14 amino acids. Germline V gene data show CDR1 as ENHRY and CDR2 as SYGVKD. The ends were cut back, 2 bases at V and 0 bases at J, with 8 bases in the middle. DNA for the CDR3: TGTGCCATCAGTGAGCGGGACGGCTCCTACGAGCAGTACTTC. Protein sequence: CAISERDGSYEQYF.

V usage is TRBV11-1 and J usage is TRBJ1-1, with a tentative D call TRBD1 (5 bases). This CDR3 has 12 amino acids. Germline CDR1 reads SGHAT; CDR2 reads FQDESV (reference sequence). V shed 5 bases and J shed 4 bases, with 8 bases lying between them. In DNA, the CDR3 is TGTGCCAGCAGCGCAGGGTCCACTGAAGCTTTCTTT. It specifies CASSAGSTEAFF.

This chain joins TRBV5-6 and TRBJ1-1, with TRBD1 as a possible D gene (6 bases). In germline, CDR1 is SGHDT, CDR2 YYEEEE. The CDR3 length is 17 residues. The V end was cut by 3 bases, the J end by 1 base, with 19 bases between. CDR3: CASSSKQGAVPNTEAFF. As DNA, the CDR3 is TGTGCCAGCAGCTCTAAACAGGGAGCCGTACCGAACACTGAAGCTTTCTTT.

This rearrangement joins TRBV6-6 to TRBJ2-7; perhaps TRBD2 as D (7 bases). The CDR3 is 16 residues long. Germline V gene sequence: CDR1 MNHNY, CDR2 SVGAGI (reference sequence). The V end lost 0 bases, the J end lost 5 bases, and 17 bases lay between the germline ends. As DNA, the CDR3 is TGTGCCAGCAGTTACTCAGAGTCCGGGGGGCCCAACGAGCAGTACTTC. The encoded protein is CASSYSESGGPNEQYF.

In its sample, this clonotype was seen many times. V usage is TRBV29-1 and J usage is TRBJ2-7, with D possibly matching TRBD2 (6 bases). The CDR3 totals 13 residues. CDR1 and CDR2 (germline): SQVTM, ANQGSEA. Deletions cut 7 bases from V and 0 bases from J, with 13 bases between. This CDR3 is CSAAGSSSYEQYF. CDR3 DNA sequence: TGCAGCGCCGCGGGGTCAAGCTCCTACGAGCAGTACTTC.

V is TRBV7-9 and J is TRBJ2-5; TRBD2 matches at 12 bases. V gave up 6 bases and J gave up 2 bases; unmatched junction bases: 4. This CDR3 region has 15 residues. Germline lookup yields CDR1 SEHNR and CDR2 FQNEAQ (reference sequence). CDR3 loop: CASSDTSGGQETQYF. The DNA of the CDR3 is TGTGCCAGCAGTGACACTAGCGGGGGGCAAGAGACCCAGTACTTC.

This chain connects TRBV2 to TRBJ1-5, with D hard to call. The V end lost 2 bases, the J end lost 0 bases, and 14 bases lay between the germline ends. The V gene's germline CDR1 is SNHLY and CDR2 FYNNEI. The CDR3 extends over 17 amino acids. For the CDR3, the DNA is TGTGCCAGCAGTGAATTAGGCGGAACTTATAGCAATCAGCCCCAGCATTTT. This translates into CASSELGGTYSNQPQHF.

This clonotype came up many times. Germline is not matched at one junction end, which may reflect a read error. The rearrangement links TRBV4-3 to TRBJ2-5; D gene unclear. The CDR3 has 13 residues. Germline loops: CDR1 LGHNA, CDR2 YSLEER. The CDR3 DNA sequence: TGTGCCAGCAGCCAAGATTGGGGAGAGACCCAGTACTTC. Residues: CASSQDWGETQYF.

Concerning this clonotype: It may be a read error: a sequence one base away is much more abundant. The chain combines TRBV29-1 with TRBJ2-5; D possibly corresponds to TRBD2 (6 bases). The CDR3 sequence is 12 residues long. Germline values: CDR1 SQVTM, CDR2 ANQGSEA. The CDR3 DNA reads TGCAGCGTTGAGCATGGAGGGGAGACCCGGTACTTC. Its translation is CSVEHGGETRYF.

This clonotype was observed a few times. The V gene is TRBV20-1, the J gene TRBJ1-3, with 7 bases fitting TRBD1. The CDR3 length is 15 residues. V lost 2 bases, J lost 7 bases, and 11 bases stayed unmatched. Germline V gives CDR1 DFQATT, CDR2 SNEGSKA (reference sequence). DNA of the CDR3: TGCAGTGCTAGAAACCTAAAGGGGGCAATGAACACCATATATTTT. Its protein product is CSARNLKGAMNTIYF.

This chain links TRBV4-1 with TRBJ1-1; D is undetermined. V lost 1 base and J lost 2, with 11 bases in between. Germline CDR1 is MGHRA and CDR2 is YSYEKL. CDR3 length: 15 residues. CDR3: CASSQGSPENTEAFF. Here the CDR3 DNA reads TGCGCCAGCAGCCAAGGAAGTCCGGAAAACACTGAAGCTTTCTTT.

The V gene is TRBV7-9, the J gene TRBJ2-7, with a possible D match to TRBD1 (6 bases). With 2 bases removed from V and 6 bases from J, the gap between germline ends came to 11 bases. The length of the CDR3 is 13 residues. Germline V gives CDR1 SEHNR, CDR2 FQNEAQ (reference sequence). The CDR3 reads CASSLSGDVEQYF. DNA for the CDR3: TGTGCCAGCAGCTTATCAGGGGACGTCGAGCAGTACTTC. The variable domain in full, completed from reference TRBV7-9 and TRBJ2-7, reads DTGVSQNPRHKITKRGQNVTFRCDPISEHNRLYWYRQTLGQGPEFLTYFQNEAQLEKSRLLSDRFSAERPKGSFSTLEIQRTEQGDSAMYLCASSLSGDVEQYFGPGTRLTVT.

V usage is TRBV2 and J usage is TRBJ2-6, with D possibly being TRBD1 (6 bases). Germline CDR1 is SNHLY and CDR2 is FYNNEI. This CDR3 contains 18 residues. V was clipped by 5 bases and J by 1 base, with 18 bases between them. This CDR3 reads CASSWVGRGPSGANVLTF. The CDR3 bases are TGTGCCAGCAGTTGGGTGGGCAGGGGACCTTCTGGGGCCAACGTCCTGACTTTC.

The chain employs TRBV29-1 and TRBJ1-3; D uncertain. From germline, CDR1 is SQVTM and CDR2 ANQGSEA. This CDR3 has 12 residues. Trimming cost V 7 bases and J 8 bases, with 15 bases left between them. The CDR3 protein is CSGSLATDTIYF. The CDR3 region has the DNA TGCAGCGGCTCACTAGCGACTGACACCATATATTTT.

The sample holds many counts of this clonotype. The genes are TRBV12-3 or TRBV12-4 and TRBJ2-7, with 8 positions matching TRBD1. This CDR3 comprises 13 residues. With 6 bases clipped from V and 9 bases from J, the junction kept 10 bases outside the gene matches. The CDR3 DNA follows: TGTGCCAGCAGGGGACAGGAAGGGAACGTGCAGTACTTC. This gives the protein CASRGQEGNVQYF.

There are a few counts of this clonotype. Germline and junction disagree at one end, which may indicate a read error. The J gene is TRBJ2-5, the V gene TRBV7-3; possible D gene TRBD2, 6 bases. CDR3 size: 15 residues. Looked up from germline, CDR1 is SGHTA and CDR2 is FQGTGA. CDR3 in DNA: TGCGCCAGCAGCCAAGATGGGGCAGGGAGGGAGACCCAGTACTTC. Its protein is CASSQDGAGRETQYF.

This clonotype was seen a handful of times. Written as DNA, the CDR3 is TGTGCCAGCAGTTTAGGGCTAGCGGGAGCCGAGCAGTACTTC. Encoded protein: CASSLGLAGAEQYF. V gene TRBV12-3 or TRBV12-4 combines with J gene TRBJ2-7; the match to TRBD2 covers 10 bases. The V and J ends lost 1 base and 6 bases, in that order; junction bases with no gene match: 3. The CDR3 is made up of 14 amino acids.

This clonotype was counted a few times. The gene calls are TRBV9 and TRBJ2-7; D is perhaps TRBD1 or TRBD2 (5 bases each). From germline, CDR1 is SGDLS and CDR2 YYNGEE. The CDR3 length is 15 residues. Between the trimmed V and J ends, which lost 3 bases and 1 base, there was a span of 14 bases. CDR3 nucleotides: TGTGCCAGCAGCGCTTGGGACGGTGGATCCTACGAGCAGTACTTC. Amino acid sequence: CASSAWDGGSYEQYF.

V usage is TRBV5-1 and J usage is TRBJ1-1; TRBD1 aligns across 9 bases. The CDR3 runs to 14 residues. The V segment lost 3 bases and the J segment 4 bases; nucleotides outside the gene matches: 4. Germline V gene sequence: CDR1 SGHRS, CDR2 YFSETQ. CDR3 region: CASSSSTGGTEAFF. The CDR3 DNA reads TGCGCCAGCAGCTCCTCGACAGGGGGCACTGAAGCTTTCTTT.